This T cell receptor (beta chain) emerged from a study of cytomegalovirus exposure and HLA in healthy donors. In the study overall: The approximately 610 first-cohort repertoires shared a platform with the roughly 120 validation repertoires, as reported in a later analysis.

Study results and limitations: It was confirmed in vitro that a few of the CMV-associated chains were specific for CMV antigens. The study put about 180 TCR beta chains on its list as cytomegalovirus-associated. Reports indicated that the classifier achieved high specificity and sensitivity in diagnosing cytomegalovirus status.

Sequencing was performed with immunoSEQ multiplex PCR; in TCRdb, only in-frame clones are kept and a portion is missing. The data show 150,000 to 200,000 clones, over 80% seen once. The V segment lost 5 bases and the J segment 3 bases; nucleotides outside the gene matches: 5. The CDR3 covers 14 residues. CDR1 and CDR2 from the germline V gene are MNHEY and SMNVEV (reference sequence). About this clone: Its specificity is not known.

The sample taken for sequencing was PBMCs. The chain carries TRBV27 and TRBJ1-2; 8 nucleotides agree with TRBD1. The source of this sequence is a man aged 25 to 45 in good health and CMV-seropositive. CDR3 bases: TGTGCCAGCAGTCCCCTGGACAGGGACTATGGCTACACCTTC. Its protein is CASSPLDRDYGYTF.